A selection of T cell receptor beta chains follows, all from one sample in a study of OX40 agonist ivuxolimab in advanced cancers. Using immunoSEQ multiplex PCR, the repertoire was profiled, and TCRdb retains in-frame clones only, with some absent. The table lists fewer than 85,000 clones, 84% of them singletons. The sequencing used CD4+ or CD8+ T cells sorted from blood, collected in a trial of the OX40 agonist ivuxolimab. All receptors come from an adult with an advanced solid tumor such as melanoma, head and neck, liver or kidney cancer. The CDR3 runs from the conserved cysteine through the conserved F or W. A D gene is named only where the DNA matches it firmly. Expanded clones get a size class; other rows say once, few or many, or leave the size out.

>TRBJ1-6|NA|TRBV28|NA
CASSLSTGLGYSPLHF
TGTGCCAGCAGTTTATCTACAGGATTGGGGTATTCACCCCTCCACTTT
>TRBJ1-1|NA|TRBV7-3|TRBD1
CASSPAGTGGTEAFF
TGTGCCAGCAGCCCCGCCGGGACAGGGGGCACTGAAGCTTTCTTT
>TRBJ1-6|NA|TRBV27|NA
CASSSSRGTYNSPLHF
TGTGCCAGCAGTTCTTCAAGGGGCACCTATAATTCACCCCTCCACTTT
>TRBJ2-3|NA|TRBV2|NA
CASSYRDGSTDTQYF
TGTGCCAGCAGTTACCGGGACGGAAGCACAGATACGCAGTATTTT
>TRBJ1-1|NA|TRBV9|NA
CASSPQFDRGTEAFF
TGTGCCAGCAGCCCACAATTCGACAGAGGGACTGAAGCTTTCTTT
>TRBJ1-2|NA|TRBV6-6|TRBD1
CASSYGTGDSYTF
TGTGCCAGCAGTTACGGGACAGGGGATAGCTACACCTTC
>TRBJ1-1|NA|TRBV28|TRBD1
CASSIPPLGQDNTEAFF
TGTGCCAGCAGTATACCCCCCTTGGGACAGGATAACACTGAAGCTTTCTTT
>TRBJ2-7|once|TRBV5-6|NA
CASSLSGVPSYEQYF
TGTGCCAGCAGCTTGTCGGGGGTCCCCTCCTACGAGCAGTACTTC
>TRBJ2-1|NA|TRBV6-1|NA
CASRLSGSQEQFF
TGTGCCAGCAGACTTTCAGGCAGCCAGGAGCAGTTCTTC
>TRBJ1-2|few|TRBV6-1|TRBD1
CASSETGAHGYTF
TGTGCCAGCAGTGAGACAGGGGCACATGGCTACACCTTC
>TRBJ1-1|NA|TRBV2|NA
CANSGTGNTEAFF
TGTGCCAACTCCGGGACGGGGAACACTGAAGCTTTCTTT
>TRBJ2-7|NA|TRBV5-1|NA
CASSLEGITYEQYF
TGCGCCAGCAGCCTTGAGGGGATAACCTACGAGCAGTACTTC
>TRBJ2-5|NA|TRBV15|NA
CATSRDLQGEGASYF
TGTGCCACCAGCAGAGACCTACAGGGAGAAGGGGCTTCATACTTC
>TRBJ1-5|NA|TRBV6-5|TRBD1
CASSYSSGTGPQPQHF
TGTGCCAGCAGTTACTCATCCGGGACAGGGCCTCAGCCCCAGCATTTT
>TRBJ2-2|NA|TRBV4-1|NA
CASSQNSWGLPGELFF
TGCGCCAGCAGCCAAAATTCTTGGGGGCTCCCCGGGGAGCTGTTTTTT
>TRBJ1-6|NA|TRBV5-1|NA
CASSLEGVNSPLHF
TGCGCCAGCAGCTTGGAGGGGGTGAATTCACCCCTCCACTTT
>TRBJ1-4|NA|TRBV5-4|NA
CASSGGTATNEKLFF
TGTGCCAGCAGCGGAGGGACGGCAACTAATGAAAAACTGTTTTTT
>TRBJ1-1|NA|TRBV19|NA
CASSIQQGNTEAFF
TGTGCCAGTAGTATTCAGCAGGGGAACACTGAAGCTTTCTTT
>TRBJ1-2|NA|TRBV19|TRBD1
CASSMRQGDYGYTF
TGTGCCAGTAGTATGCGTCAGGGGGACTATGGCTACACCTTC
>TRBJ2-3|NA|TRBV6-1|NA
CASSEHYRDWTDTQYF
TGTGCCAGCAGTGAACACTACAGGGATTGGACAGATACGCAGTATTTT
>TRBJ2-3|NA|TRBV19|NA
CASSPHRGGTQYF
TGTGCCAGTAGTCCTCATAGGGGGGGTACGCAGTATTTT
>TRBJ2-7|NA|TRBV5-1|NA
CASSLGDWEDSYEQYF
TGCGCCAGCAGCTTGGGTGACTGGGAAGATTCCTACGAGCAGTACTTC
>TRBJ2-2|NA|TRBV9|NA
CASTSPGGAGELFF
TGTGCCAGCACCTCTCCCGGAGGGGCCGGGGAGCTGTTTTTT
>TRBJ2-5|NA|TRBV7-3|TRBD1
CASSENPGQGGETQYF
TGTGCCAGCAGCGAAAACCCGGGACAGGGGGGAGAGACCCAGTACTTC
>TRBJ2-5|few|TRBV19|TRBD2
CASSIQPGLRGGHETQYF
TGTGCCAGTAGTATTCAGCCTGGATTACGGGGGGGCCACGAGACCCAGTACTTC
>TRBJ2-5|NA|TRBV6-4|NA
CASSSDAGETQYF
TGTGCCAGCAGCTCAGACGCGGGAGAGACCCAGTACTTC